A selection of T cell receptor beta chains follows, all from one sample in a study of T-cell reconstitution after alpha-beta-depleted transplantation in children. TCRdb independently ran MiXCR on the PCR reads; one entry per CDR3 protein. The sample carries about 300,000 distinct CDR3 sequences, about a tenth recorded once. Sequencing was performed on PBMCs, taken before TCRalphabeta/CD19-depleted stem cell transplant. These TCRs come from a boy younger than two with acute myeloid leukemia, due to receive a stem cell transplant. Both conserved end residues are part of each CDR3. Each record gives: J gene, clone size, V gene, D gene, CDR3 DNA, CDR3 protein. The D gene is left open where the match is weak. Rows give clone size only sometimes, using once, few, many, or a class for an expanded clone.

>TRBJ2-1|many|TRBV28|.
TGTGCCAGCAGCCTGGCAACAGGTTACTACAATGAGCAGTTCTTC
CASSLATGYYNEQFF
>TRBJ2-3|few|TRBV24-1|.
TGTGCCACCAGTGATTTTGACTTTACAGATACGCAGTATTTT
CATSDFDFTDTQYF
>TRBJ2-1|few|TRBV15|.
TGTGCCACCAGCAGGTCAGGCGACTACAATGAGCAGTTCTTC
CATSRSGDYNEQFF
>TRBJ2-7|many|TRBV5-1|TRBD1
TGCGCCAGCAGCTTGGGAGGGACAGGGCACGAGCAGTACTTC
CASSLGGTGHEQYF
>TRBJ2-3|many|TRBV5-1|TRBD2
TGCGCCAGCAGCTTGACTCGAGCGGGAGGGCCAGATACGCAGTATTTT
CASSLTRAGGPDTQYF
>TRBJ2-5|many|TRBV2|.
TGTGCCAGCAGTGTTGGGTCCGCCCAGTACTTC
CASSVGSAQYF
>TRBJ1-4|many|TRBV29-1|TRBD1
TGCAGCGTTGAAGAGACAGGGACCAATGAAAAACTGTTTTTT
CSVEETGTNEKLFF
>TRBJ1-2|.|TRBV25-1|.
TGTGCCAGCAGTGAATATTGTGGCTACACCTTC
CASSEYCGYTF
>TRBJ2-1|many|TRBV6-5|TRBD2
TGTGCCAGCAGTTACAAGTGGGAGGGTGACAATGAGCAGTTCTTC
CASSYKWEGDNEQFF
>TRBJ1-5|many|TRBV7-3|.
TGTGCCAGCAGCTTAAAACAGGCCCTCAATCAGCCCCAGCATTTT
CASSLKQALNQPQHF
>TRBJ2-7|many|TRBV20-1|TRBD2
TGCAGTGCTTATCCTAGCGGGAGGGCCTACGAGCAGTACTTC
CSAYPSGRAYEQYF
>TRBJ1-1|few|TRBV29-1|.
TGCAGCGTTGATCCGGGGGCGGGAACTGAAGCTTTCTTT
CSVDPGAGTEAFF
>TRBJ2-1|many|TRBV11-1|TRBD2
TGTGCCAGCAGGACCCCGGGGATAGCGGGGGATTATGAGCAGTTCTTC
CASRTPGIAGDYEQFF
>TRBJ2-1|.|TRBV11-1|.
TGTGCCAGCAGCTTAATGGGTCGGGGGCTAAGCTCCTACAATGAGCAGTTCTTC
CASSLMGRGLSSYNEQFF
>TRBJ2-5|.|TRBV10-3|TRBD2
TGTGCCATCAGCGCGCCGGGAGGAGGGACGAAAGAGACCCAGTACTTC
CAISAPGGGTKETQYF
>TRBJ1-2|many|TRBV28|.
TGTGCCAGCAGCCTCACAGAGCCCTATGGCTACACCTTC
CASSLTEPYGYTF
>TRBJ2-1|few|TRBV5-1|TRBD2
TGCGCCAGCAGTTGGACTAGCGGGAGTAGCAATGAGCAGTTCTTC
CASSWTSGSSNEQFF
>TRBJ2-4|.|TRBV28|.
TGTGCCAGCAGCTCCCCGGGGGGCCTAGCCAAAAACATTCAGTACTTC
CASSSPGGLAKNIQYF
>TRBJ2-4|many|TRBV28|.
TGTGCCAGCAGTTTAGCAGGGCTTTCTGGGATTCAGTACTTC
CASSLAGLSGIQYF
>TRBJ1-5|many|TRBV9|.
TGTGCCAGCAGCGAAGGACATCAGAATCAGCCCCAGCATTTT
CASSEGHQNQPQHF
>TRBJ1-1|.|TRBV20-1|TRBD1
TGCAGTGTTACAGGGGCGGGAGCTTTCTTT
CSVTGAGAFF
>TRBJ1-5|.|TRBV12-3/TRBV12-4|.
TGTGCCAGCAGTTTAGGGAATACAGGGCTGAGCAATCAGCCCCAGCATTTT
CASSLGNTGLSNQPQHF
>TRBJ1-1|many|TRBV5-1|.
TGCGCCAGCAGCTTGGAGGGACGGATGAACACTGAAGCTTTCTTT
CASSLEGRMNTEAFF
>TRBJ2-3|.|TRBV12-3/TRBV12-4|.
TGTGCCAGCAGGCAGGGACACCCTAGCACAGATACGCAGTATTTT
CASRQGHPSTDTQYF
>TRBJ2-1|many|TRBV7-9|TRBD2
TGTGCCAGCAGCACGGGACTAGCGGGGTACAATGAGCAGTTCTTC
CASSTGLAGYNEQFF
>TRBJ1-4|many|TRBV28|.
TGTGCCAGCCAACGGGTAATAGATGAAAAACTGTTTTTT
CASQRVIDEKLFF
>TRBJ1-6|many|TRBV19|.
TGTGCCGGCTCGACAGGTTCTAATTCACCCCTCCACTTT
CAGSTGSNSPLHF
>TRBJ1-1|many|TRBV11-2|.
TGTGCCAGCAGCACCTCAGGGACCCTAAACACTGAAGCTTTCTTT
CASSTSGTLNTEAFF
>TRBJ1-4|.|TRBV3-1|.
TGTGCCAGCAGCCATGGGTCCATAAATGAAAAACTGTTTTTT
CASSHGSINEKLFF
>TRBJ1-1|many|TRBV7-3|TRBD1
TGTGCCAGCAGCGCCCACAGGGGCACTGAAGCTTTCTTT
CASSAHRGTEAFF
>TRBJ2-3|.|TRBV2|.
TGTGCCAGCAGTGAAGCGGCCAAGGCCGGGGTATTTGGGGCGACAGATACGCAGTATTTT
CASSEAAKAGVFGATDTQYF
>TRBJ2-3|many|TRBV5-1|.
TGCGCCAGCAGCTTGGGTCTCGACACCTTCCCAGATACGCAGTATTTT
CASSLGLDTFPDTQYF
>TRBJ2-2|many|TRBV12-5|.
TGTGCTAGTGGCTCAAGCGGGCTGGGGACCGGGGAGCTGTTTTTT
CASGSSGLGTGELFF
>TRBJ2-2|.|TRBV7-8|TRBD2
TGTGCCAGCAGCTTAGCGCTAGCGGGGACAGACACCGGGGAGCTGTTTTTT
CASSLALAGTDTGELFF
>TRBJ2-7|many|TRBV3-1|TRBD1
TGTGCCAGCAGCCAAGATGGGGTGGACAGGAGCCCCTACGAGCAGTACTTC
CASSQDGVDRSPYEQYF
>TRBJ2-7|many|TRBV7-9|.
TGTGCCAGCAGCTTAGCAGCGTCCTACGAGCAGTACTTC
CASSLAASYEQYF
>TRBJ1-1|many|TRBV5-1|TRBD1
TGCGCCAGCAGTACCCAGGGGGCTGTCACTGAAGCTTTCTTT
CASSTQGAVTEAFF
>TRBJ2-4|many|TRBV5-1|TRBD1
TGCGCCAGCAGCTTGAGGGGGCAGGGGGCAGCCAAAAACATTCAGTACTTC
CASSLRGQGAAKNIQYF
>TRBJ2-7|many|TRBV20-1|.
TGCAGTGCTAAGGGCACTTACACCTACGAGCAGTACTTC
CSAKGTYTYEQYF
>TRBJ2-7|.|TRBV7-3|.
TGTGCCAGCAGCTTAGGGGGGGGCAGAGCCTACGAGCAGTACTTC
CASSLGGGRAYEQYF
>TRBJ2-3|.|TRBV21-1|.
TGTGCCAGCAGCAAAGGGGTAGCGGGGATGGTGGATACGCAGTATTTT
CASSKGVAGMVDTQYF
>TRBJ2-7|many|TRBV7-9|TRBD2
TGTGCCAGCAGCTTAGGGACTAGCGGGATTTACGAGCAGTACTTC
CASSLGTSGIYEQYF
>TRBJ2-3|.|TRBV7-2|TRBD2
TGTGCCAGCAGCTTTTACAGCGGGAGCGGGGGAGATACGCAGTATTTT
CASSFYSGSGGDTQYF
>TRBJ2-1|.|TRBV20-1|TRBD2
TGCAGTGCCGGCGGGGGGACTAGCGGGGACACAACCGACAATGAGCAGTTCTTC
CSAGGGTSGDTTDNEQFF
>TRBJ2-7|.|TRBV7-2|.
TGTGCCAGCAGCTTAGGGACAATCGAGCAGTACTTC
CASSLGTIEQYF